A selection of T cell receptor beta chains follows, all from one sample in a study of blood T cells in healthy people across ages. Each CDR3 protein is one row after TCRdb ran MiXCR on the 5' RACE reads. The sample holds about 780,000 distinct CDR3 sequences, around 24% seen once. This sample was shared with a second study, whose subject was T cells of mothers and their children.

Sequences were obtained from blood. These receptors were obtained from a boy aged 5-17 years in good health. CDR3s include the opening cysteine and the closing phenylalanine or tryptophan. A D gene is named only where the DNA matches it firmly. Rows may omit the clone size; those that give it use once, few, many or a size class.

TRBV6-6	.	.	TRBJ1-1	CASTFGSPGYTEAFF	TGTGCCAGCACCTTTGGAAGCCCTGGCTACACTGAAGCTTTCTTT
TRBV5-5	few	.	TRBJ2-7	CASSLSSEQYF	TGTGCCAGCAGCTTATCCAGCGAGCAGTACTTC
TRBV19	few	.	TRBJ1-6	CASSITGLTDSPLHF	TGTGCCAGTAGTATTACAGGGTTGACCGATTCACCCCTCCACTTT
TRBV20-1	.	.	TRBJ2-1	CSAPQTLSGEQFF	TGCAGTGCCCCTCAGACCCTTAGCGGTGAGCAGTTCTTC
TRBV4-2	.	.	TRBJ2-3	CASSQENNPTDTQYF	TGTGCCAGCAGCCAAGAAAATAACCCCACAGATACGCAGTATTTT
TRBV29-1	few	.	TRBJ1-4	CSAADSNRYEKLFF	TGCAGCGCCGCCGACAGTAATCGGTATGAAAAACTGTTTTTT
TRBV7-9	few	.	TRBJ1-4	CASSFPGLGDGEKLFF	TGTGCCAGCAGCTTTCCGGGATTAGGGGATGGCGAAAAACTGTTTTTT
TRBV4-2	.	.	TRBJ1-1	CASSQGIYAGEGSEAFF	TGTGCCAGCAGCCAAGGAATTTATGCAGGGGAGGGGAGTGAAGCTTTCTTT
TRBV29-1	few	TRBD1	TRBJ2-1	CSVESTGGYNEQFF	TGCAGCGTTGAAAGTACAGGGGGCTACAATGAGCAGTTCTTC
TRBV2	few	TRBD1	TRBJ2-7	CASSYTGGEQYF	TGTGCCAGCAGTTATACAGGGGGCGAGCAGTACTTC
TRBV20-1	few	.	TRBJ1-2	CSAGAGIPYGYTF	TGCAGTGCTGGGGCGGGAATCCCCTATGGCTACACCTTC
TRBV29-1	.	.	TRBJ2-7	CSVGREDEQYF	TGCAGCGTTGGTCGGGAAGACGAGCAGTACTTC
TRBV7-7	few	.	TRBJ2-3	CASSFRQTSLGTQYF	TGTGCCAGCAGCTTCCGACAGACTTCATTAGGCACGCAGTATTTT
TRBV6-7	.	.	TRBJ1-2	CASTTGTGRGDGYTF	TGTGCCAGCACTACAGGGACGGGACGAGGCGATGGCTACACCTTC
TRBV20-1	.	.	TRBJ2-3	CSATQGYSDTQYF	TGCAGTGCTACACAGGGTTATTCAGATACGCAGTATTTT
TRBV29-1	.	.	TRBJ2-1	CSVETPSRNEQFF	TGCAGCGTTGAAACTCCCTCTCGGAATGAGCAGTTCTTC
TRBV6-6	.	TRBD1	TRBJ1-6	CAGAQQGGINSPLHF	TGTGCCGGCGCCCAACAGGGGGGAATAAATTCACCCCTCCACTTT
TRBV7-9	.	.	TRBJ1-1	CASSTFEAFF	TGTGCCAGCAGCACCTTTGAAGCTTTCTTT
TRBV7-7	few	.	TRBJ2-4	CASSLFKRLARVAKNIQYF	TGTGCTAGCAGCTTATTCAAGCGTCTCGCGAGGGTAGCCAAAAACATTCAGTACTTC
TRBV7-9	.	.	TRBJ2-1	CASSGLITYNEQFF	TGTGCCAGCAGCGGACTAATCACCTACAATGAGCAGTTCTTC